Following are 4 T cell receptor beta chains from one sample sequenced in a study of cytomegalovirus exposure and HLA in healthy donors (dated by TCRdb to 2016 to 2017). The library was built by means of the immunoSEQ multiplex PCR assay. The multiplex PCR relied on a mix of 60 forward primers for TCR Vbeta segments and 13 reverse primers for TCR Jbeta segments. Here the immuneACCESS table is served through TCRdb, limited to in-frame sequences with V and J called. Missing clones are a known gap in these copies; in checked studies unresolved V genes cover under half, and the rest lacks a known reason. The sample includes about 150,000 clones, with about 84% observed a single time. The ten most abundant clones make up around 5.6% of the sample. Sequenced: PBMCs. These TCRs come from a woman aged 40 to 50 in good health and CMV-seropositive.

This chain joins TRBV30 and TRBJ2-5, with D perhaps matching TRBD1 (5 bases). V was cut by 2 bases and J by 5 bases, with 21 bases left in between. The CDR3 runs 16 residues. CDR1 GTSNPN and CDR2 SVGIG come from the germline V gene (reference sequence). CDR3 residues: CAWSNAVGVSGETQYF. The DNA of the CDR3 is TGTGCCTGGAGTAACGCGGTGGGCGTCTCAGGGGAGACCCAGTACTTC.

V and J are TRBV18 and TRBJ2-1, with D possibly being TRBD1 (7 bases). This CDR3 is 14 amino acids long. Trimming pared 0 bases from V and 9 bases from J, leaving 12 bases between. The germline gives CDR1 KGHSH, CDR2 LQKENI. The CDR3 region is CASSPPFQGGEQFF. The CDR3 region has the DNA TGTGCCAGCTCACCACCGTTCCAGGGGGGTGAGCAGTTCTTC.

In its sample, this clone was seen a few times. CDR3 in DNA: TGTGCCATTAGAAGCGGGAGTGAGAACGAGCAGTACTTC. Protein sequence: CAIRSGSENEQYF. The chain has TRBV10-3 and TRBJ2-7; TRBD2 matches at 8 bases. Germline V gene data show CDR1 as ENHRY and CDR2 as SYGVKD. J was trimmed by 5 bases and V by 9 bases; bases with no gene match: 9. CDR3 length: 13 amino acids.

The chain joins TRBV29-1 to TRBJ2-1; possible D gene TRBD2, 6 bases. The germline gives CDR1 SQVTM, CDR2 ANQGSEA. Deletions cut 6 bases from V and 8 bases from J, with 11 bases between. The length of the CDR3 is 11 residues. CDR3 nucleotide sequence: TGCAGCGTAGGAGGGTTTGATGAGCAGTTCTTC. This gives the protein CSVGGFDEQFF.